This T cell receptor (beta chain) was documented in a study of T cell changes during pregnancy in multiple sclerosis (dated by TCRdb to about 2019). Regarding the study in general: The study looked at changes in the T cell repertoire across pregnancy in women with multiple sclerosis.

Library preparation was by the immunoSEQ multiplex PCR assay. In TCRdb, the immuneACCESS table is reduced to in-frame sequences with V and J assigned. These tables do not hold every clone; where another copy was compared, an unresolved V gene accounts for under half, and the others remain unexplained. The sample table shows around 15,000 clones, and 84% are seen once. The biggest ten clones account for more than 8% of the sample. The CDR3 starts with the cysteine, ends with the phenylalanine, and has 16 residues. The kept DNA is CDR3 alone, 48 bases in frame from the first base. The germline V gene encodes CDR1 MDHEN and CDR2 SYDVKM. V is clipped by 7 bases and J by 0 bases, and the sequence between their germline boundaries is 13 bases long. Remarks on this clone: The antigen this receptor binds is unknown. No qualities accompany the bases; no much larger clone lies one base away.

The rearranged chain carries TRBV28 and TRBJ2-6; TRBD1 might be the D gene, on 6 matching bases. The sample in question was CD8+ T cells from peripheral blood mononuclear cells, obtained in the second trimester of pregnancy. The TCR originated in a female donor in good health, enrolled as a control in a pregnancy study. The CDR3 is CASTPGTLSGANVLTF. The DNA reads TGTGCCAGCACCCCTGGGACACTCTCTGGGGCCAACGTCCTGACTTTC.